This note documents a single T cell receptor (beta chain) sequence. What it recognizes is unknown. This sample is drawn from a study of shared clonotypes between healthy human individuals. Findings of the study overall: Rarefaction indicated that sorted-subset sequencing remained incomplete although depth was large. Clonotypes not shared had lower generation probabilities than those common to all four donors.

Here immunoSEQ multiplex PCR was the method, and the copy in TCRdb shows in-frame clones only, minus some. In the table there are millions of clones, over 85% of which are singletons. Trimming shortened V by 4 bases and J by 7 bases, and 3 bases separated the two germline ends. The CDR3 sequence is 10 residues long. Germline loops: CDR1 SNHLY, CDR2 FYNNEI. V and J are TRBV2 and TRBJ2-3; no firm D call. Material: naive CD4+ T cells sorted from blood. Subset specified: CD45RA+ positively selected. The TCR sequence derives from a man aged 18 to 30 in good health. The CDR3 DNA reads as TGTGCCAGCAGTGCCTATACGCAGTATTTT. Its protein product is CASSAYTQYF.